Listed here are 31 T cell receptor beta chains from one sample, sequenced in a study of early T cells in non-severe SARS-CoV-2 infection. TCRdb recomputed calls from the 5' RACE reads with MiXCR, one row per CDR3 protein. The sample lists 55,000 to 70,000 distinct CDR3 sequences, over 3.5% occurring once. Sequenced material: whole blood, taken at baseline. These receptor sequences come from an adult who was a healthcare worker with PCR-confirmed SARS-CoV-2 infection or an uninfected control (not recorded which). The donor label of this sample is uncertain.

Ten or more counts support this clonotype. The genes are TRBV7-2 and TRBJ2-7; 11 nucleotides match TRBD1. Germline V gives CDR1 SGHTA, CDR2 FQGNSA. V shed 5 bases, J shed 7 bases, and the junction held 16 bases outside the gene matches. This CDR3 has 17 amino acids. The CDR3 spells CASSARGPGTGGWEQYF. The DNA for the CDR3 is TGTGCCAGCAGCGCACGAGGCCCCGGGACAGGGGGGTGGGAGCAGTACTTC. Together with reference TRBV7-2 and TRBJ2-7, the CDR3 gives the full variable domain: GAGVSQSPSNKVTEKGKDVELRCDPISGHTALYWYRQSLGQGLEFLIYFQGNSAPDKSGLPSDRFSAERTGGSVSTLTIQRTQQEDSAVYLCASSARGPGTGGWEQYFGPGTRLTVT.

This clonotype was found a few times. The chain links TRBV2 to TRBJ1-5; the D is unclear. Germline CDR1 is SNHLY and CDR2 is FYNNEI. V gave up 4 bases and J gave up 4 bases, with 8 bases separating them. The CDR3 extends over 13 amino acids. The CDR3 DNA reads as TGTGCCAGCAGTGGAGCAGCAAATCAGCCCCAGCATTTT. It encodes CASSGAANQPQHF.

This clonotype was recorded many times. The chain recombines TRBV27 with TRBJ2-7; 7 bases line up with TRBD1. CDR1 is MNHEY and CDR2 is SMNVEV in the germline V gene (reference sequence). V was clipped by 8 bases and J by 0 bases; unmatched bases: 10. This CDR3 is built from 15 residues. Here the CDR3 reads CASARSGGPSYEQYF. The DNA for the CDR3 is TGTGCCAGCGCAAGGTCAGGGGGACCCTCCTACGAGCAGTACTTC.

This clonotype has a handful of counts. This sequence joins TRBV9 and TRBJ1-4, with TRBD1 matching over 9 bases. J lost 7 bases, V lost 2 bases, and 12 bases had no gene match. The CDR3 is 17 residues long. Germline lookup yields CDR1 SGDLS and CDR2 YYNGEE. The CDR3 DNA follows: TGTGCCAGCAGCGTCGGGACAGGGAGGGCCCATGTTGAAAAACTGTTTTTT. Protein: CASSVGTGRAHVEKLFF.

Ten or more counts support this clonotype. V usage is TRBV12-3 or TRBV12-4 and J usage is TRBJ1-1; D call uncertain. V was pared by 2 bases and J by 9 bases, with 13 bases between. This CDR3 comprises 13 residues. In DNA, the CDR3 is TGTGCCAGCAGTTTATTTGGATCGACCAAAGCTTTCTTT. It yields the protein CASSLFGSTKAFF.

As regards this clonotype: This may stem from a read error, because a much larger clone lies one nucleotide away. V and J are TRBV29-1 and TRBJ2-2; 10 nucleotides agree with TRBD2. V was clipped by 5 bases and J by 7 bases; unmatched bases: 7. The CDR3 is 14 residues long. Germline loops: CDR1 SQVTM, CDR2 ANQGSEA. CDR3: CSVLSGRAGGELFF. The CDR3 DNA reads TGCAGCGTTTTAAGCGGGAGGGCCGGCGGGGAGCTGTTTTTT.

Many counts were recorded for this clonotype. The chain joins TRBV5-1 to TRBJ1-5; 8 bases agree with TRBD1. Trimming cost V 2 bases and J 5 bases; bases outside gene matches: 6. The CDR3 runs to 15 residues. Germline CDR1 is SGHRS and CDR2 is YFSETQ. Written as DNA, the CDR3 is TGCGCCAGCAGCTTCGACGGACAGGGCGATCAGCCCCAGCATTTT. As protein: CASSFDGQGDQPQHF.

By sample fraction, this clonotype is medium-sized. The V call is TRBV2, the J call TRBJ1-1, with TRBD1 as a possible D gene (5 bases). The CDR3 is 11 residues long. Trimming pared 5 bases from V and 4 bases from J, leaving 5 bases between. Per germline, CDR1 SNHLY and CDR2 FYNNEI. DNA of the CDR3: TGTGCCAGCAGTAGGGGCACTGAAGCTTTCTTT. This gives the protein CASSRGTEAFF.

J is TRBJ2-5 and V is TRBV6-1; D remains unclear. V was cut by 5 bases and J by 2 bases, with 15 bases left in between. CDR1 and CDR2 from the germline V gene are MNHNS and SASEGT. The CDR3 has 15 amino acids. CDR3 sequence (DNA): TGTGCCAGCAGTTATTTCGGACGGAATCAAGAGACCCAGTACTTC. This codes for CASSYFGRNQETQYF.

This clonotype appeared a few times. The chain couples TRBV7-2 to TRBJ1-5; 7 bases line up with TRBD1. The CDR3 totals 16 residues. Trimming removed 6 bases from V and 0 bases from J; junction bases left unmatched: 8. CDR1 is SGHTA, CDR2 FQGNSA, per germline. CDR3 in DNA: TGTGCCAGCAGTTGGCGAGGGGGCGATAGCAATCAGCCCCAGCATTTT. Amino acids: CASSWRGGDSNQPQHF. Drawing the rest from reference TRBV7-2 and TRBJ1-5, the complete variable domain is GAGVSQSPSNKVTEKGKDVELRCDPISGHTALYWYRQSLGQGLEFLIYFQGNSAPDKSGLPSDRFSAERTGGSVSTLTIQRTQQEDSAVYLCASSWRGGDSNQPQHFGDGTRLSIL.

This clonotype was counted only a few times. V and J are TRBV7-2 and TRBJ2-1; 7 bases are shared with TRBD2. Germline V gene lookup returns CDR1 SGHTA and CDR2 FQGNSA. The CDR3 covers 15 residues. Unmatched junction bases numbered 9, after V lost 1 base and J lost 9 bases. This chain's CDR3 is CASSLVARGEVEQFF. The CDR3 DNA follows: TGTGCCAGCAGCTTAGTAGCCCGGGGGGAGGTTGAGCAGTTCTTC.

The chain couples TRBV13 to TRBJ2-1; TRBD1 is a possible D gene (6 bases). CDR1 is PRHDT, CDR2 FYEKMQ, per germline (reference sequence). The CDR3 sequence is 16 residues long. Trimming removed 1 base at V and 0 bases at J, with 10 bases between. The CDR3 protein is CASSLVGGNSYNEQFF. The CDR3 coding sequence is TGTGCCAGCAGCTTAGTTGGGGGCAACTCCTACAATGAGCAGTTCTTC.

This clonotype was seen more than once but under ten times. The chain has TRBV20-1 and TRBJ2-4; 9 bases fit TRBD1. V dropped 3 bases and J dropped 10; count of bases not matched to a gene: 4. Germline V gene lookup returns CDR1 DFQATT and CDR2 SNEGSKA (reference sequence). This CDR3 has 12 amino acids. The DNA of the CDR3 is TGCAGTGCTAGCCGGACAGGGGAAATTCAGTACTTC. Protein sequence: CSASRTGEIQYF.

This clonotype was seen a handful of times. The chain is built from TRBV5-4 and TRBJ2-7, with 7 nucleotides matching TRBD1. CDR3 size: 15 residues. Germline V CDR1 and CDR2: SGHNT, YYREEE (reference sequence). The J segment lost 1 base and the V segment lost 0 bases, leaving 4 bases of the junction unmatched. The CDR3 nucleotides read TGTGCCAGCAGCTTGGGAAGGGACAGATCCTACGAGCAGTACTTC. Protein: CASSLGRDRSYEQYF.

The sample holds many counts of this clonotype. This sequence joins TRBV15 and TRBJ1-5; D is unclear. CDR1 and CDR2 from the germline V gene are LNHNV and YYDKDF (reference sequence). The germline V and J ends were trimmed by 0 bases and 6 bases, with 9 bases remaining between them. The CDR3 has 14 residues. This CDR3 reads CATSREGSRQPQHF. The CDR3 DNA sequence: TGTGCCACCAGCAGAGAGGGCAGTCGTCAGCCCCAGCATTTT.

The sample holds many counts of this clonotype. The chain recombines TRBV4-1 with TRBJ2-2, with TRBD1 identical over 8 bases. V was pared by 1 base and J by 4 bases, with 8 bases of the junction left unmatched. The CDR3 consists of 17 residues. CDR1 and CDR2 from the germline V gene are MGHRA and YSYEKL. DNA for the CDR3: TGCGCCAGCAGCCAAGCAGGGGGCGGAGGGGTCACCGGGGAGCTGTTTTTT. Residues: CASSQAGGGGVTGELFF.

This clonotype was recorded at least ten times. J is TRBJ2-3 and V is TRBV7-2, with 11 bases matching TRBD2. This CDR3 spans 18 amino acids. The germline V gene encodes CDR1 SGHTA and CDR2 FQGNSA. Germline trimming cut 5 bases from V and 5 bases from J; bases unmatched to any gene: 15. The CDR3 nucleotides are TGTGCCAGCAGCCCGTTCCCCTTAGCGGGGGGGCAGAAAGATACGCAGTATTTT. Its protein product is CASSPFPLAGGQKDTQYF.

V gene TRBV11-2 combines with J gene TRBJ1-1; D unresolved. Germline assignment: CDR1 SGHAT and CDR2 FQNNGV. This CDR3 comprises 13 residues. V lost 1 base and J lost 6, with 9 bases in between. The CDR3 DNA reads TGTGCCAGCAGCTTAGTATCCGCAGCTGAAGCTTTCTTT. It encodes CASSLVSAAEAFF.

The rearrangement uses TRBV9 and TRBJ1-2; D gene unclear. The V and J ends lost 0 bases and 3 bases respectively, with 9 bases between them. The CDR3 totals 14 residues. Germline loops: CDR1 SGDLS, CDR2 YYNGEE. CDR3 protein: CASSVEGTDYGYTF. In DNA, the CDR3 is TGTGCCAGCAGCGTAGAAGGAACAGACTATGGCTACACCTTC.

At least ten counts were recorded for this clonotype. The CDR3, as DNA: TGTGCCAGCAGCTCCGTGGGGTCCGTCAACGAGCAGTACTTC. Translation: CASSSVGSVNEQYF. The chain joins TRBV13 to TRBJ2-7; the D is unclear. The CDR3 has 14 residues. Germline loops: CDR1 PRHDT, CDR2 FYEKMQ (reference sequence). Trimming left V 4 bases short and J 5 bases short, with 15 bases between.

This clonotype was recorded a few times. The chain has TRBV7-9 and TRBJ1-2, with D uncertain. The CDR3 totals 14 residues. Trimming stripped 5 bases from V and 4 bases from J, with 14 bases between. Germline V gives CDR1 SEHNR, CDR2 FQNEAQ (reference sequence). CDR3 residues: CASSVLQRSYGYTF. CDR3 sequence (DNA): TGTGCCAGCAGCGTCCTTCAGAGAAGCTATGGCTACACCTTC.

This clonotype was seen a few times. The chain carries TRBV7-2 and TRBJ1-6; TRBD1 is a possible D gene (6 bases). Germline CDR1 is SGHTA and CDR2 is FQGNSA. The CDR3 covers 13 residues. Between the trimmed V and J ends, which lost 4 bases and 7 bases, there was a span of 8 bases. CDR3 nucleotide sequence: TGTGCCAGCAGCTCGGACAGAAATTCACCCCTCCACTTT. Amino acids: CASSSDRNSPLHF.

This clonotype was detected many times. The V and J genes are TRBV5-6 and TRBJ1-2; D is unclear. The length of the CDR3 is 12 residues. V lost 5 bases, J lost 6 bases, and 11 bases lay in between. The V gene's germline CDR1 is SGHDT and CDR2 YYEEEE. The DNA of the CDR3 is TGTGCCAGCAGTCTTTTGGGTAATGGCTACACCTTC. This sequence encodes CASSLLGNGYTF.

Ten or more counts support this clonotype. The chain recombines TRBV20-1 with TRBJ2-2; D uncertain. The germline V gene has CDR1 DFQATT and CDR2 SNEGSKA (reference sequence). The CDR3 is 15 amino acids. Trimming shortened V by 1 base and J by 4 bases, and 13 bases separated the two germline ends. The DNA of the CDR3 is TGCAGTGCTAGAGGCCCGGCCGATGGCACCGGGGAGCTGTTTTTT. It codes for CSARGPADGTGELFF.

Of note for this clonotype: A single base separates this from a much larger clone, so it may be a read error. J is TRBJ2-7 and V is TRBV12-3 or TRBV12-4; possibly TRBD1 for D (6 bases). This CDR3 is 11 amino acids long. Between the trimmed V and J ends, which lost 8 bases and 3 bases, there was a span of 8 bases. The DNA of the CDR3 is TGTGCCAGCGGGACAATCTACGAGCAGTACTTC. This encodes CASGTIYEQYF.

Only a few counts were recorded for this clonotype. DNA of the CDR3: TGTGCCAGCAGCCACGATGGACAGGGCGGAGGCTATGGCTACACCTTC. Protein product: CASSHDGQGGGYGYTF. The V and J genes are TRBV7-2 and TRBJ1-2; TRBD1 aligns across 8 bases. After removal of 5 bases from V and 4 bases from J, the junction contained 12 bases not matched to a gene. CDR1 and CDR2 from the germline V gene are SGHTA and FQGNSA. This CDR3 is 16 amino acids long.

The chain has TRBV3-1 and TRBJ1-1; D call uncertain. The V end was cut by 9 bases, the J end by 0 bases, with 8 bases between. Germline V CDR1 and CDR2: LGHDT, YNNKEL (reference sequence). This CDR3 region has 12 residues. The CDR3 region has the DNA TGTGCCAGTAACAGCATGAACACTGAAGCTTTCTTT. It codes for CASNSMNTEAFF. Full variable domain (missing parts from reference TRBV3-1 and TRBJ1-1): DTAVSQTPKYLVTQMGNDKSIKCEQNLGHDTMYWYKQDSKKFLKIMFSYNNKELIINETVPNRFSPKSPDKAHLNLHINSLELGDSAVYFCASNSMNTEAFFGQGTRLTVV.

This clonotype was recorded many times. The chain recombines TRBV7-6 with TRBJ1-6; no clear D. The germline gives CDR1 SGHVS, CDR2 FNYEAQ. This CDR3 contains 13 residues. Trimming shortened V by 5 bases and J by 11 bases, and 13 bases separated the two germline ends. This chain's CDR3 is CASSRMGGTPLHF. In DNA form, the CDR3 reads TGTGCCAGCAGCCGGATGGGCGGGACACCCCTCCACTTT. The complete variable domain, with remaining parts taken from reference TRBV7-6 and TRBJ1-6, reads GAGVSQSPRYKVTKRGQDVALRCDPISGHVSLYWYRQALGQGPEFLTYFNYEAQQDKSGLPNDRFSAERPEGSISTLTIQRTEQRDSAMYRCASSRMGGTPLHFGNGTRLTVT.

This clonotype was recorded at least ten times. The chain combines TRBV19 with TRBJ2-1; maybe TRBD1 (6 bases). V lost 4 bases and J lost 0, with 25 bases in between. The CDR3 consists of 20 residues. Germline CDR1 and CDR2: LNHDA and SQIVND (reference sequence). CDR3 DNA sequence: TGTGCCAGTAGTACACCGACAGGATATTATTCGAGGAGCTCCTACAATGAGCAGTTCTTC. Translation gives CASSTPTGYYSRSSYNEQFF.

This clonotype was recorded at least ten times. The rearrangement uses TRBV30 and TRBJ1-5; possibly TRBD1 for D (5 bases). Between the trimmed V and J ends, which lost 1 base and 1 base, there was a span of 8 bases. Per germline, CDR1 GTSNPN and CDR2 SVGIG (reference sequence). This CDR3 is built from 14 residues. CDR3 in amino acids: CAWSGGDSNQPQHF. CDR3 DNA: TGTGCCTGGAGTGGGGGGGACAGCAATCAGCCCCAGCATTTT.

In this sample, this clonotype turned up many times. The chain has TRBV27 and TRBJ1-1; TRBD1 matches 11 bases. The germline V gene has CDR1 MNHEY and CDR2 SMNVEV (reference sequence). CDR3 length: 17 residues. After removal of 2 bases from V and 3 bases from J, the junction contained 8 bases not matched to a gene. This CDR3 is CASSLVRTGGVDTEAFF. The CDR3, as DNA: TGTGCCAGCAGTTTAGTACGGACAGGGGGCGTTGACACTGAAGCTTTCTTT.